The rows below give T cell receptor beta chains drawn from one sample of a study of siplizumab effects on memory and regulatory T cells. Clones were sequenced by immunoSEQ multiplex PCR, and TCRdb holds only the in-frame ones, with some missing. The sample has 8,000 to 9,000 clones, almost 70% seen once; the top ten hold under 80%. The specimen was effector memory CD8+ T cells sorted from blood. These receptors all come from a human donor in good health. Both conserved end residues are trimmed from each CDR3. Some rows have no size entry. The others give once, few or many, or a class for an expanded clone.

v_call	clone_size	cdr3_aa
TRBV18	-	ASSPDTYEQY
TRBV2	-	ASSEGGSGYGYT
TRBV11-2	-	ASSLGTGGYKTEAF
TRBV6-4	-	ASSRLAGEGNEQF
TRBV15	once	ATSRDREAYNEQF
TRBV19	-	ASSIAGYEQY
TRBV4-2	-	ASSQGTSGGDEQY
TRBV5-8	-	ASSFAMGLSNSYEQY
TRBV7-9	-	ASSLVEGVYGYT
TRBV6-4	-	ASSEGAGVNEKLF
TRBV6-5	-	ASRAQDYGYT
TRBV6-5	-	ASSTASTDTQY
TRBV19	-	ASGPENTEAF
TRBV7-9	-	ASSLLAGGPPDTQY
TRBV7-9	-	ASSLDSLSYNEQF
TRBV6-1	-	ASRYSGRSYNEQF
TRBV27	-	ASSSTGSSYEQY
TRBV28	-	ASSLYEGEGYNEQF
TRBV7-6	-	ASSLVQGRQETQY
TRBV4-1	-	ASSQPGTWGETQY
TRBV28	-	ASSPGREVTEAF
TRBV18	-	ASSRKGAGAYPEGTYEQY
TRBV27	-	ASRDGGGYNEQF
TRBV7-2	-	ASSRYTGIVGETQY
TRBV7-2	-	ASTRGVIPGRETQY
TRBV5-4	-	ASSSGETYNEQF
TRBV6-6	-	ASSYTSGSTDTQY
TRBV27	once	ASSALRWLQSRANVLT
TRBV15	once	ATSRSISGANVLT
TRBV6-1	-	ASSEASGSPDTQY
TRBV10-1	few	ASSEGPRNEKLF
TRBV19	-	ASDAGSNYNEQF
TRBV10-3	few	AISEGLSYEQY
TRBV5-8	-	ASSLVGQLSGNTIY
TRBV7-9	-	ASSLSPGGGGHEQY
TRBV5-6	few	ASSPALGGGYDNEQF